This entry features one TCR beta chain sequence. The antigen remains undetermined. The germline V gene encodes CDR1 SGHTA and CDR2 FQGNSA. This CDR3 comprises 14 residues. V was trimmed by 6 bases and J by 0 bases, leaving 6 bases between them. Quantitative 5'-RACE with molecular barcodes generated TCR beta libraries. TCRdb processed the 5' RACE reads anew with MiXCR; each CDR3 protein has one entry. The profile shows a few hundred thousand distinct CDR3 sequences, 15% to 20% of them singletons. This sample was included in a study of CD8 T cells in ankylosing spondylitis. Findings of the study overall: One TCR beta motif, made up of roughly 8 highly homologous variants, appeared characteristic of ankylosing spondylitis blood.

The gene calls are TRBV7-2 and TRBJ2-6; D is ambiguous. This receptor was taken from a male donor with ankylosing spondylitis. The sequencing sample was made of blood, either unsorted or a sorted T cell fraction (not recorded which). In nucleotides, the CDR3 is TGTGCCAGCAGTGATCCCTCTGGGGCCAACGTCCTGACTTTC. This codes for CASSDPSGANVLTF.